Each of the 5 T cell receptor beta chains below was sequenced from the same sample in a study of blood T cell repertoires in COVID-19. Measured with immunoSEQ multiplex PCR; TCRdb has only the in-frame clones, and not every one. Among 250,000 to 350,000 clones listed, roughly 86% were seen once. Sequencing was performed on PBMCs or T cells enriched from blood (not recorded which). These receptors originate from a woman in her thirties who had recovered from COVID-19.

V and J are TRBV19 and TRBJ1-5; D is ambiguous. This CDR3 spans 13 amino acids. The germline V and J ends were trimmed by 5 bases and 11 bases, with 16 bases remaining between them. The V gene's germline CDR1 is LNHDA and CDR2 SQIVND (reference sequence). The CDR3 region has the DNA TGTGCCAGTAGTGAAAAACGTGAGCTGGCCCAGCATTTT. Translation gives CASSEKRELAQHF.

The chain couples TRBV10-2 to TRBJ2-1, with 11 bases that match TRBD2. The germline V gene encodes CDR1 WSHSY and CDR2 SAAADI. J lost 5 bases, V lost 0 bases, and 6 bases had no gene match. The CDR3 extends over 17 amino acids. The DNA for the CDR3 is TGCGCCAGCAGTGAGTCCCCCGGACTAGCGGGTCACAATGAGCAGTTCTTC. Encoded protein: CASSESPGLAGHNEQFF.

The CDR3 nucleotides are TGTGCCGGGGGCTGGGTTGAGCAGTTCTTC. Protein: CAGGWVEQFF. The chain uses TRBV6-5 and TRBJ2-1; maybe TRBD1 (6 bases). CDR1 is MNHEY and CDR2 is SVGAGI in the germline V gene. Deletions cut 11 bases from V and 9 bases from J, with 11 bases between. The CDR3 totals 10 residues.

The J gene is TRBJ2-3, the V gene TRBV4-1, with 7 nucleotides matching TRBD2. The CDR3 runs 16 residues. The V gene end was trimmed by 0 bases and the J gene end by 7 bases; junction bases not matched to a gene: 10. Germline CDR1 and CDR2: MGHRA and YSYEKL. The CDR3 sequence is CASSQEIGRAWNTQYF. CDR3 sequence (DNA): TGCGCCAGCAGCCAAGAAATTGGGAGGGCCTGGAATACGCAGTATTTT.

V gene TRBV28 combines with J gene TRBJ2-3; TRBD2 matches at 10 bases. CDR1 and CDR2 from the germline V gene are MDHEN and SYDVKM. The CDR3 consists of 15 residues. V was clipped by 3 bases and J by 2 bases; unmatched bases: 2. The CDR3 DNA reads as TGTGCCAGCAGTTTTACTAGCGGGACCACAGATACGCAGTATTTT. Translation: CASSFTSGTTDTQYF.